The rows below give T cell receptor beta chains drawn from one sample of a study of blood T cell repertoires in COVID-19. Repertoires were generated with immunoSEQ multiplex PCR, while TCRdb's copy carries only in-frame clones and drops some. The profile shows some 200,000 clones, about 88% of them singletons. Sequenced sample: peripheral blood. Receptor source: a man in his 70s with acute or convalescent COVID-19. Both conserved end residues are part of each CDR3. A D gene is named only where the DNA matches it firmly. Some rows mark clone size as missing; the rest say once, few, many or name a class of expanded clone.

J	V	size	D	DNA	CDR3
TRBJ2-7	TRBV6-6	NA	NA	TGTGCCAGCAGCCAACAGGGAGTCGGGTACGAGCAGTACTTC	CASSQQGVGYEQYF
TRBJ2-7	TRBV28	NA	NA	TGTGCCAGCAGTTCTCTCCCTGACCGAGGATACTCCTACGAGCAGTACTTC	CASSSLPDRGYSYEQYF
TRBJ2-7	TRBV6-5	NA	TRBD1	TGTGCCAGCAGCAACAGGGGGCAATGGGAGCAGTACTTC	CASSNRGQWEQYF
TRBJ2-3	TRBV24-1	NA	TRBD2	TGTGCCACGTCGAAGGGACTAGCGGGAGGGCAACAGATTGATACGCAGTATTTT	CATSKGLAGGQQIDTQYF
TRBJ2-7	TRBV4-2	NA	TRBD2	TGTGCCAGCAGCCAAGAAGCGGGACTAGCCTTCTACGAGCAGTACTTC	CASSQEAGLAFYEQYF
TRBJ1-5	TRBV2	NA	NA	TGTGCCAGCACAGGGATTAATAGCAATCAGCCCCAGCATTTT	CASTGINSNQPQHF
TRBJ1-4	TRBV21-1	NA	NA	TGTGCCAGCAGCAAAATCGTAGGCGGGGAAAAACTGTTTTTT	CASSKIVGGEKLFF
TRBJ2-1	TRBV18	NA	TRBD2	TGTGCCAGCTCACCGGGACTAGCGGGAATGGAGTACCACAATGAGCAGTTCTTC	CASSPGLAGMEYHNEQFF
TRBJ1-1	TRBV5-1	NA	TRBD1	TGCGCCAGCAGCCCCGGGACAGCGAACACTGAAGCTTTCTTT	CASSPGTANTEAFF
TRBJ2-3	TRBV11-2	NA	TRBD1	TGTGCCAGCAGCTCCCTAGGACAGGGTAGCACAGATACGCAGTATTTT	CASSSLGQGSTDTQYF
TRBJ1-1	TRBV30	NA	TRBD1	TGTGCCTGGAGTTTAGGACAGGGGAACACTGAAGCTTTCTTT	CAWSLGQGNTEAFF
TRBJ2-3	TRBV28	NA	NA	TGTGCCAGCAGCCTCTCCTCGGTTGCGGCGAATACGCAGTATTTT	CASSLSSVAANTQYF
TRBJ1-4	TRBV5-4	NA	TRBD1	TGTGCCAGCAGCTCCGGGACAGGGCAAGGGTATAGTGAAAAACTGTTTTTT	CASSSGTGQGYSEKLFF
TRBJ2-5	TRBV18	NA	TRBD2	TGTGCCAGCTCACCTCGGCTGAGGGCCGGGGGGTTGGAGACCCAGTACTTC	CASSPRLRAGGLETQYF
TRBJ1-2	TRBV6-6	few	NA	TGTGCCAGCAGCTCAGGATCTAACTATGGCTACACCTTC	CASSSGSNYGYTF
TRBJ1-1	TRBV7-2	NA	NA	TGTGCCAGCAGCTTAGGAGGCGGGGGCACTGAAGCTTTCTTT	CASSLGGGGTEAFF
TRBJ2-1	TRBV7-2	once	TRBD2	TGTGCCAGCAGCTTAGGGCTAGCGGGAGGGCTTGAGCAGTTCTTC	CASSLGLAGGLEQFF
TRBJ1-1	TRBV7-9	once	NA	TGTGCCAGCAGCTTAGCGGTGGTTCAGGGCACTGAAGCTTTCTTT	CASSLAVVQGTEAFF
TRBJ1-4	TRBV6-5	once	NA	TGTGCCAGCAGTCTCCCACTATCTCGGGGGGAAAAACTGTTTTTT	CASSLPLSRGEKLFF
TRBJ1-2	TRBV19	few	TRBD1	TGTGCCAGTACTCTTCAAGACAGGGGAAACTATGGCTACACCTTC	CASTLQDRGNYGYTF
TRBJ2-2	TRBV5-1	NA	TRBD2	TGCGCCAGCAGCTCCGGACTAGCGGCCAACACCGGGGAGCTGTTTTTT	CASSSGLAANTGELFF
TRBJ1-1	TRBV28	NA	NA	TGTGCCAGTATGGATGTGCAGGCATTTTTT	CASMDVQAFF
TRBJ1-6	TRBV5-1	NA	NA	TGCGCCAGCAGCTTCATGGAGGATTCACCCCTCCACTTT	CASSFMEDSPLHF
TRBJ2-7	TRBV3-1/TRBV3-2	NA	NA	TGTGCCAGCAGCCAGTCTGGGGCAGGGTACGAGCAGTACTTC	CASSQSGAGYEQYF
TRBJ2-7	TRBV6-5	NA	TRBD2	TGTGCCAGTCCCCTGGGGATAGCGGGAGGGCGCGAGCAGTACTTC	CASPLGIAGGREQYF
TRBJ1-2	TRBV28	NA	NA	TGTGCCAGCAGACCAGGGGTTCCTGATGGCTACACCTTC	CASRPGVPDGYTF
TRBJ1-4	TRBV25-1	once	NA	TGTGCCAGCAGTGAATCGCGGGGAGGGGAAAAACTGTTTTTT	CASSESRGGEKLFF
TRBJ2-2	TRBV9	NA	TRBD2	TGTGCCAGCAGCGTAGCCGGGAGGGCCGGAACCGGGGAGCTGTTTTTT	CASSVAGRAGTGELFF
TRBJ1-2	TRBV6-6	NA	TRBD1	TGTGCCAGCAGCCGGGACAGTAACTATGGCTACACCTTC	CASSRDSNYGYTF
TRBJ1-2	TRBV10-1	NA	TRBD1	TGCGCCAGACCGGGACAGAAGTTCTATGGCTACACCTTC	CARPGQKFYGYTF
TRBJ2-1	TRBV5-4	NA	TRBD2	TGTGCCAGCAGCCTGGGGGGACTAGCGGGCAATGAGCAGTTCTTC	CASSLGGLAGNEQFF
TRBJ2-7	TRBV6-6	NA	TRBD1	TGTGCCAGCAGTCCCAGGACAGGGAGGTCCTACGAGCAGTACTTC	CASSPRTGRSYEQYF
TRBJ1-2	TRBV6-5	NA	TRBD1	TGTGCCAGCAGCCTAACACTGGGACAGGGTGACGGCTACACCTTC	CASSLTLGQGDGYTF
TRBJ2-3	TRBV5-8	NA	TRBD2	TGTGCCAGCAGCCCCGGGACTAGCGGGAGGACAGGAGATACGCAGTATTTT	CASSPGTSGRTGDTQYF
TRBJ2-3	TRBV5-8	NA	NA	TGTGCCAGCCCCCAGCTCCCCCGAGGTTCTAGCACAGATACGCAGTATTTT	CASPQLPRGSSTDTQYF
TRBJ2-1	TRBV9	NA	TRBD2	TGTGCCAGCAGCCCTCACCGCCGTAGCGGGGCATACAATGAGCAGTTCTTC	CASSPHRRSGAYNEQFF
TRBJ2-7	TRBV6-2/TRBV6-3	NA	TRBD1	TGTGCCAGCAGTTACCAGGGGGTGGCAGGCTACGAGCAGTACTTC	CASSYQGVAGYEQYF